Presented here are 8 T cell receptor beta chains from one specimen sequenced in a study of blood T cell repertoires in COVID-19. Assay used: immunoSEQ multiplex PCR; TCRdb lists only in-frame clones, some missing. The sample contains fewer than 200,000 clones, around nine tenths of which appear only once. The sequencing sample was made of peripheral blood. The receptors shown here come from a woman in her seventies with COVID-19, enrolled during active disease.

This clone turned up a few times. The J gene is TRBJ2-7, the V gene TRBV10-3; 9 bases match TRBD1. The CDR3 contains 14 residues. V lost 3 bases, J lost 2 bases, and 2 bases stayed unmatched. The V gene's germline CDR1 is ENHRY and CDR2 SYGVKD. CDR3 coding DNA: TGTGCCATCAGTGATCGACAGGGGGCCTACGAGCAGTACTTC. Translated, it gives CAISDRQGAYEQYF.

V usage is TRBV2 and J usage is TRBJ2-5, with D possibly matching TRBD1 (6 bases). The CDR3 sequence is 13 residues long. Germline CDR1 reads SNHLY; CDR2 reads FYNNEI. V was cut by 5 bases and J by 3 bases, with 10 bases left in between. CDR3 coding DNA: TGTGCCAGCAGTTGGCAGGGGAAAGAGACCCAGTACTTC. This translates into CASSWQGKETQYF.

The chain carries TRBV5-1 and TRBJ1-2; D call uncertain. This CDR3 comprises 14 residues. Germline values: CDR1 SGHRS, CDR2 YFSETQ. With 1 base removed from V and 2 bases from J, the gap between germline ends came to 9 bases. Here the CDR3 DNA reads TGCGCCAGCAGCTTGACTGCGGAGAACTATGGCTACACCTTC. Translation: CASSLTAENYGYTF.

The chain uses TRBV5-1 and TRBJ2-7, with D maybe TRBD1 (6 bases). Trimming shortened V by 5 bases and J by 0 bases, and 15 bases separated the two germline ends. Germline lookup yields CDR1 SGHRS and CDR2 YFSETQ. The CDR3 has 15 residues. The CDR3 sequence is CASRPSGAYSYEQYF. The CDR3 bases are TGCGCCAGCAGACCCTCAGGGGCCTACTCCTACGAGCAGTACTTC.

The CDR3 nucleotides are TGTGCCAGCAGTGAATACAGGAACGAGCAGTACTTC. Amino acids: CASSEYRNEQYF. J is TRBJ2-7 and V is TRBV6-1; D is possibly TRBD1 (5 bases). Trimming pared 2 bases from V and 5 bases from J, leaving 7 bases between. The length of the CDR3 is 12 residues. Germline loops: CDR1 MNHNS, CDR2 SASEGT.

This clone was picked up one time. The CDR3 coding sequence is TGCAGCGTTGGGGGAGGGTCCATTGGAAACACCATATATTTT. Translation: CSVGGGSIGNTIYF. The J gene is TRBJ1-3, the V gene TRBV29-1; D is uncertain. Trimming left V 4 bases short and J 3 bases short, with 13 bases between. This CDR3 has 14 residues. CDR1 is SQVTM and CDR2 is ANQGSEA in the germline V gene.

CDR3 region: CASSPGQGLGELFF. CDR3 nucleotide sequence: TGTGCCAGCAGCCCGGGACAGGGTTTGGGGGAACTGTTTTTT. The genes are TRBV7-2 and TRBJ1-4, with 9 bases aligning to TRBD1. Germline lookup yields CDR1 SGHTA and CDR2 FQGNSA. This CDR3 is 14 amino acids long. V shed 5 bases, J shed 12 bases, and the junction held 10 bases outside the gene matches.

This sequence joins TRBV28 and TRBJ1-2; 8 bases line up with TRBD1. Losses at the gene ends were 6 bases for V and 8 bases for J; bases not matched to a gene: 11. The CDR3 has 14 amino acids. The V gene's germline CDR1 is MDHEN and CDR2 SYDVKM. The CDR3 region has the DNA TGTGCCAGCAGGAAACACGGACAGGGCTGGGGCTACACCTTC. It is translated as CASRKHGQGWGYTF.